The present T cell receptor beta chain was sequenced within a study of T cells after yellow fever vaccination. General study findings and limits: Among all clonotypes, a small share was observed in both CD4 and CD8 compartments.

They built TCR cDNA with 5'RACE template switching, a step that put in a universal primer site and UMIs. In TCRdb, the 5' RACE reads were re-called with MiXCR into one record per CDR3 protein. The sample contains about 430,000 distinct CDR3 sequences, approximately 19% of which appear only once. This CDR3 comprises 15 residues. The V end was cut by 0 bases, the J end by 0 bases, with 9 bases between. Germline assignment: CDR1 SGDLS and CDR2 YYNGEE. In the case of this clonotype: Antigen: not known.

This sequence originates from a man aged 18 to 35 who received the YFV17D yellow fever vaccine. This material consisted of PBMCs, taken before the yellow fever booster vaccination. V is TRBV9 and J is TRBJ1-1, with D hard to call. This chain's CDR3 is CASSVEGLMNTEAFF. In DNA, the CDR3 is TGTGCCAGCAGCGTAGAGGGTTTGATGAACACTGAAGCTTTCTTT.